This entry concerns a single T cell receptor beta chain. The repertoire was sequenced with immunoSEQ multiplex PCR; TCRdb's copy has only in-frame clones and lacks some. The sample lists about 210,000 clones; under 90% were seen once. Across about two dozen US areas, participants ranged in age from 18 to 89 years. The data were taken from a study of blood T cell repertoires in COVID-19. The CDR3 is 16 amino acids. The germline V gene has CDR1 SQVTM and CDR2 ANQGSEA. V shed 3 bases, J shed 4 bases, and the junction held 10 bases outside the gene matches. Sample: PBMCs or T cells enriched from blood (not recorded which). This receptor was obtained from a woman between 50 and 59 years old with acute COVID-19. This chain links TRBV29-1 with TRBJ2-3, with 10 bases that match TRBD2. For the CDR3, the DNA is TGCAGCGTTGATGGTATTGCTAGCGGGAGCGCAGATACGCAGTATTTT. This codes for CSVDGIASGSADTQYF.